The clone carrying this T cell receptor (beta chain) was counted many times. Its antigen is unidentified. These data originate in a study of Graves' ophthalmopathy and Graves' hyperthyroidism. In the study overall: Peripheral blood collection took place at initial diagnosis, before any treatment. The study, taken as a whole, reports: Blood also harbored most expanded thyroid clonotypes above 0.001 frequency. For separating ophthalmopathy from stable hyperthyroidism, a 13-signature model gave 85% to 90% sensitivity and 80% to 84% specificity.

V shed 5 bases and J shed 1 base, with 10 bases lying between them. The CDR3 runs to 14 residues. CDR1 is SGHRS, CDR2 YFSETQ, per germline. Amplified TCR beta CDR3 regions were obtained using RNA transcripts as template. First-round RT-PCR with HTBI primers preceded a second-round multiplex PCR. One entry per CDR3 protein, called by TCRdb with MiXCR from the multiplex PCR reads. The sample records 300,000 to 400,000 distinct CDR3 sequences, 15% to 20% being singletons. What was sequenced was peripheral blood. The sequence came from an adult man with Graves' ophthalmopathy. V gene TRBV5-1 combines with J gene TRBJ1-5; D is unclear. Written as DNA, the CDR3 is TGCGCCAGCAGTCCGGCGGGCAGCAATCAGCCCCAGCATTTT. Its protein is CASSPAGSNQPQHF.